This T cell receptor beta chain was retrieved from a study of blood T cell repertoires in COVID-19. Across the whole study: Donors in the United States, Italy and Spain gave samples during acute or convalescent COVID-19. T cells, B-cell-depleted T cells, or PBMCs provided the cDNA or gDNA that served as material.

As processed by the authors: Estimation of nucleated cell counts was performed using reference gene primer amplification. TCRdb's copy holds only in-frame clones and misses some; the assay was immunoSEQ multiplex PCR. For V, J and clone size, that table is used; D and trimming come from the DNA. Among about 150,000 clones, 80% to 85% were seen once, and the ten largest hold 2.9%. The ends lost 4 bases at V and 0 bases at J; junction bases unmatched: 7. The germline CDR1 and CDR2 sequences are SGHTS and YDEGEE. The CDR3 covers 16 residues. The V call is TRBV5-8, the J call TRBJ2-7; TRBD1 agrees at 10 bases. This receptor was identified in a woman aged 55-69 years with acute or convalescent COVID-19. The sequencing input was peripheral blood. The CDR3 here is CASSPGTGEISYEQYF. The CDR3 DNA follows: TGTGCCAGCAGCCCGGGGACAGGGGAGATCTCCTACGAGCAGTACTTC.